One and the same sample provided the 15 T cell receptor beta chains below, sequenced in a study of cytomegalovirus exposure and HLA in healthy donors. PCR employed 60 Vbeta and 13 Jbeta primers. Clones were sequenced by immunoSEQ multiplex PCR, and TCRdb holds only the in-frame ones, with some missing. The sample lists 90,000 to 95,000 clones, more than 75% occurring once. Sequencing used PBMCs. The receptors here all came from a man younger than 35 in good health and CMV-seronegative.

The rearrangement joins TRBV5-6 to TRBJ2-1; 8 positions agree with TRBD2. The CDR3 runs 14 residues. Germline V lookup: CDR1 SGHDT, CDR2 YYEEEE. V was pared by 4 bases and J by 7 bases, with 7 bases of the junction left unmatched. The CDR3 DNA reads as TGTGCCAGCAGCACAACAGGGACTAGAAATGAGCAGTTCTTC. This gives the protein CASSTTGTRNEQFF.

This clone showed up just once. The chain combines TRBV19 with TRBJ2-3; 7 nucleotides line up with TRBD2. Germline CDR1 LNHDA, CDR2 SQIVND (reference sequence). This CDR3 has 14 amino acids. V trimming: 3 bases; J trimming: 3 bases; junction bases outside the gene matches: 3. The CDR3 nucleotides read TGTGCCAGTAGTATGGGGGGGACTACAGATACGCAGTATTTT. This sequence encodes CASSMGGTTDTQYF. Filled out from reference TRBV19 and TRBJ2-3, the complete variable domain reads DGGITQSPKYLFRKEGQNVTLSCEQNLNHDAMYWYRQDPGQGLRLIYYSQIVNDFQKGDIAEGYSVSREKKESFPLTVTSAQKNPTAFYLCASSMGGTTDTQYFGPGTRLTVL.

The V gene is TRBV4-1, the J gene TRBJ1-5; D unresolved. V lost 2 bases, J lost 1 base, and 9 bases lay in between. The CDR3 covers 15 residues. Germline values: CDR1 MGHRA, CDR2 YSYEKL. As DNA, the CDR3 is TGCGCCAGCAGCCAATCTGAGACAAGCAATCAGCCCCAGCATTTT. It translates to CASSQSETSNQPQHF.

The table lists this clone with a few counts. The V call is TRBV19, the J call TRBJ1-3, with D possibly matching TRBD1 (6 bases). Germline CDR1 is LNHDA and CDR2 is SQIVND (reference sequence). The germline V and J ends were trimmed by 6 bases and 0 bases, with 9 bases remaining between them. The CDR3 length is 14 residues. CDR3 loop: CASRRTDSGNTIYF. The CDR3 DNA sequence: TGTGCCAGTAGAAGGACAGACTCTGGAAACACCATATATTTT.

The V gene is TRBV6-6, the J gene TRBJ2-5, with D maybe TRBD2 (5 bases). Germline lookup yields CDR1 MNHNY and CDR2 SVGAGI (reference sequence). V was pared by 6 bases and J by 5 bases, with 10 bases between. The CDR3 spans 12 residues. DNA of the CDR3: TGTGCCAGCAGGAAGGGCGGGGAGACCCAGTACTTC. Amino acid sequence: CASRKGGETQYF.

J is TRBJ1-6 and V is TRBV30, with D uncertain. V lost 5 bases to trimming and J lost 7 bases, with 9 bases between them. Germline CDR1 GTSNPN, CDR2 SVGIG (reference sequence). This CDR3 spans 12 amino acids. CDR3 DNA sequence: TGTGCCTGGCTGGGCTTAAATTCACCCCTCCACTTT. It codes for CAWLGLNSPLHF. The full variable domain, completed using reference TRBV30 and TRBJ1-6, is SQTIHQWPATLVQPVGSPLSLECTVEGTSNPNLYWYRQAAGRGLQLLFYSVGIGQISSEVPQNLSASRPQDRQFILSSKKLLLSDSGFYLCAWLGLNSPLHFGNGTRLTVT.

This chain joins TRBV9 and TRBJ1-2, with 8 bases matching TRBD1. The CDR3 runs 15 residues. Germline CDR1 and CDR2: SGDLS and YYNGEE. With V trimmed by 3 bases and J by 8 bases, 12 bases remained unmatched. As DNA, the CDR3 is TGTGCCAGCAGCGGGGGGGGGCAGGGGGCGCCAGGCTACACCTTC. It encodes CASSGGGQGAPGYTF. Full variable domain (missing parts from reference TRBV9 and TRBJ1-2): DSGVTQTPKHLITATGQRVTLRCSPRSGDLSVYWYQQSLDQGLQFLIQYYNGEERAKGNILERFSAQQFPDLHSELNLSSLELGDSALYFCASSGGGQGAPGYTFGSGTRLTVV.

The chain uses TRBV9 and TRBJ2-1; possibly TRBD2 for D (7 bases). The germline V and J ends were trimmed by 0 bases and 0 bases, with 13 bases remaining between them. The CDR3 extends over 17 amino acids. Germline CDR1 SGDLS, CDR2 YYNGEE. CDR3 DNA sequence: TGTGCCAGCAGCGTAGCGGGGGGCAGTAGCTCCTACAATGAGCAGTTCTTC. Protein sequence: CASSVAGGSSSYNEQFF.

About this clone itself: The sample holds other DNA sequences that translate to the same CDR3. The V call is TRBV5-8, the J call TRBJ1-5; the D gene is possibly TRBD1 (5 bases). The V end lost 5 bases, the J end lost 4 bases, and 10 bases lay between the germline ends. From germline, CDR1 is SGHTS and CDR2 YDEGEE. This CDR3 spans 13 amino acids. The CDR3 DNA follows: TGTGCCAGCAGTGGGACTGGGAATCAGCCCCAGCATTTT. It codes for CASSGTGNQPQHF.

This chain joins TRBV6-5 and TRBJ1-2, with TRBD1 matching over 8 bases. The CDR3 covers 15 residues. CDR1 and CDR2 (germline): MNHEY, SVGAGI. V shed 3 bases and J 7 bases; nucleotides not matched to a gene: 10. CDR3 amino acids: CASSYTDRGGGGYTF. CDR3 in DNA: TGTGCCAGCAGTTATACCGACAGGGGCGGCGGTGGCTACACCTTC.

This chain connects TRBV28 to TRBJ1-5, with 9 bases aligning to TRBD1. Germline assignment: CDR1 MDHEN and CDR2 SYDVKM. The CDR3 length is 18 residues. V gave up 7 bases and J gave up 1 base; unmatched junction bases: 14. As DNA, the CDR3 is TGTGCCAGCAACCTAGGACAGGGGAAGGGGCGAAGCAATCAGCCCCAGCATTTT. This codes for CASNLGQGKGRSNQPQHF.

V gene TRBV27 combines with J gene TRBJ2-7; TRBD1 matches 8 bases. Germline CDR1 is MNHEY and CDR2 is SMNVEV (reference sequence). The CDR3 contains 14 residues. Germline trimming cut 1 base from V and 2 bases from J; bases unmatched to any gene: 1. This CDR3 is CASSLLTGAYEQYF. DNA for the CDR3: TGTGCCAGCAGTTTATTGACAGGGGCCTACGAGCAGTACTTC.

This sequence joins TRBV5-6 and TRBJ1-1, with D possibly being TRBD1 (6 bases). Germline lookup yields CDR1 SGHDT and CDR2 YYEEEE. Trimming took off 4 bases at V and 11 bases at J, with 15 bases between the two ends. This CDR3 has 12 amino acids. In nucleotides, the CDR3 is TGTGCCAGCAGCCGGCGGGGGGCGCGGGCTTTCTTT. Residues: CASSRRGARAFF. The full variable domain, completed using reference TRBV5-6 and TRBJ1-1, is DAGVTQSPTHLIKTRGQQVTLRCSPKSGHDTVSWYQQALGQGPQFIFQYYEEEERQRGNFPDRFSGHQFPNYSSELNVNALLLGDSALYLCASSRRGARAFFGQGTRLTVV.

This rearrangement joins TRBV7-2 to TRBJ1-1; 7 bases line up with TRBD1. The CDR3 is 15 amino acids. The germline gives CDR1 SGHTA, CDR2 FQGNSA. Germline trimming cut 5 bases from V and 6 bases from J; bases unmatched to any gene: 12. This CDR3 is CASSPQQGRIAEAFF. CDR3 bases: TGTGCCAGCAGCCCCCAACAGGGGCGGATCGCTGAAGCTTTCTTT.

CDR3 coding DNA: TGTGCCAGCAGCTTATCAAAACGAGGGCAGGCAGTTAGCACAGATACGCAGTATTTT. Protein sequence: CASSLSKRGQAVSTDTQYF. The rearrangement joins TRBV7-8 to TRBJ2-3, with a possible D match to TRBD2 (5 bases). The ends were cut back, 2 bases at V and 0 bases at J, with 21 bases in the middle. The V gene's germline CDR1 is SGHVS and CDR2 FQNEAQ. CDR3 length equals 19 residues.